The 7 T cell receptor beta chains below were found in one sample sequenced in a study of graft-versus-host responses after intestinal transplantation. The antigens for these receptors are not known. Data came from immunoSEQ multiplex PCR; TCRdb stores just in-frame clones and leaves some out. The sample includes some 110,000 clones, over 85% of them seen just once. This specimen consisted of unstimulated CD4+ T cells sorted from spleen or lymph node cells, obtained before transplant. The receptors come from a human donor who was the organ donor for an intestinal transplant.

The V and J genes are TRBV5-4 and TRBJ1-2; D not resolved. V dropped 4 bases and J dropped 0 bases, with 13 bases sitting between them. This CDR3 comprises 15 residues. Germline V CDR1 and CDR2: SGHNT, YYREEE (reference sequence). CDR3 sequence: CASSPWAGTNYGYTF. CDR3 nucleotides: TGTGCCAGCAGCCCCTGGGCCGGAACTAACTATGGCTACACCTTC.

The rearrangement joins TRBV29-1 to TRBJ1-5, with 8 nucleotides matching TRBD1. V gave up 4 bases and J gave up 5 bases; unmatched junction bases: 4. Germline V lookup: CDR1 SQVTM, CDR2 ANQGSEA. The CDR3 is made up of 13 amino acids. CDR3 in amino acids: CSVGTGSDQPQHF. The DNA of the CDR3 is TGCAGCGTTGGGACAGGGTCGGATCAGCCCCAGCATTTT.

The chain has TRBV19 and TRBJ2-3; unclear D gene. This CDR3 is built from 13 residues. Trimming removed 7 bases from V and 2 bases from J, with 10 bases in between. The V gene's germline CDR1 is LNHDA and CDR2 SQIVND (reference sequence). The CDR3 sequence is CASTPFNTDTQYF. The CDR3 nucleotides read TGTGCCAGTACCCCCTTCAACACAGATACGCAGTATTTT. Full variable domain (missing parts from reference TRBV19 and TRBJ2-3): DGGITQSPKYLFRKEGQNVTLSCEQNLNHDAMYWYRQDPGQGLRLIYYSQIVNDFQKGDIAEGYSVSREKKESFPLTVTSAQKNPTAFYLCASTPFNTDTQYFGPGTRLTVL.

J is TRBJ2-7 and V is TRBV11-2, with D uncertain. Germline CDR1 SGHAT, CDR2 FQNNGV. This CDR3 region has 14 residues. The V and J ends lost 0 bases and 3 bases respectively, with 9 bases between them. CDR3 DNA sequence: TGTGCCAGCAGCTTAGATGGCAGGAACTACGAGCAGTACTTC. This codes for CASSLDGRNYEQYF.

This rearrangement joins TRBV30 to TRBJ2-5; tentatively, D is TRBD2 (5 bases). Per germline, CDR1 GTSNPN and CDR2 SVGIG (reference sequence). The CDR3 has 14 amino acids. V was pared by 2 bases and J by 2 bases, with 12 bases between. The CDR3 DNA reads TGTGCCTGGAGTCCGCGGAGGTGGCAAGAGACCCAGTACTTC. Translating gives CAWSPRRWQETQYF.

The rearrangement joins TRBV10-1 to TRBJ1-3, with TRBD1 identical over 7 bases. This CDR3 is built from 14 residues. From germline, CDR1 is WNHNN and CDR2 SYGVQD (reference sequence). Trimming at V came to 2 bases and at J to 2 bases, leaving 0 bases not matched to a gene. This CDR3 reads CASSERGPGNTIYF. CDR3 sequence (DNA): TGCGCCAGCAGTGAGAGGGGGCCTGGAAACACCATATATTTT.

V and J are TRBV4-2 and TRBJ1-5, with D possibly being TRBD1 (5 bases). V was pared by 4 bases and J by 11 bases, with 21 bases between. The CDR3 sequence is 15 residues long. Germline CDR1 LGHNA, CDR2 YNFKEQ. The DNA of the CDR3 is TGTGCCAGCAGCCCCGACGGGGGGTCAGATCGGGCCCAGCATTTT. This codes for CASSPDGGSDRAQHF.